This entry concerns a single TCR beta chain. Which antigen it targets is not known. Base-call qualities are not available, and no considerably larger clone is one nucleotide away. In total, 500 to 700 healthy bone marrow donors made up the cohort. At the time of sampling, all cohort members were nominally healthy, though unrecorded immune exposures were likely present. The donor was CMV seronegative and was included in the group of a few hundred seronegative cohort members. Each donor provided a peripheral blood sample, and peripheral blood mononuclear cells were used for TCR beta sequencing. The Qiagen DNeasy Blood Extraction Kit was used to extract genomic DNA from the blood cell samples. This entry belongs to a study of cytomegalovirus exposure and HLA in healthy donors (dated by TCRdb to about 2017). General notes on the study: In an earlier analysis of approximately 640 of the donors, 250 to 350 Gb of sequence data and roughly 100 million unique TCR beta sequences from about 180 million T cells were reported. A separate validation cohort of about 110 different subjects was used in addition to the roughly 640-subject first cohort. HLA typing included class I and class II loci at four-digit resolution. The number of typed donors differed by locus: roughly 629-630 for A, B, C, DRB1 and DQB1; roughly 510 for DQA1; 606 for DPA1; and 450 to 480 for DPB1. Roughly 5 DR-DQ haplotypes were handled as single units for association and clustering, since linkage in the cohort was strong. Every discovery cohort repertoire had been produced on one sequencing platform. The study aimed to test whether signatures of past pathogen exposure could be identified by cataloging public T cell receptors. Roughly 290 gigabases of sequencing data and approximately 92 million unique TCR sequences made up an early release that covered approximately 620 HLA-typed donors. Among around 400 genotyped donors of the cohort, an average of around 250,000 unique TCR beta nucleotide sequences was sequenced per donor, of which about 19% were non-productive. To decide whether each TCR beta V gene segment behaved as functional or pseudogenic, an earlier analysis of some 540 of the donors relied on high-throughput TCR beta sequencing. To study patterns of TCR occurrence, a later analysis re-analyzed previously published TCR beta repertoires from several hundred donors and added high-resolution HLA genotyping. To predict cytomegalovirus infection status, the study brought together high-throughput TCR immunosequencing, statistical association of individual TCRs with disease status, and machine learning. A later genetic analysis used genome-wide SNP genotypes for about three fifths of the 666 donors, treating that subset as a discovery cohort. Rather than using new phenotypic data, the later analysis identified candidate immune exposures from TCR beta sequences and from how often those sequences occurred across donors. Donor age, sex, ethnicity and CMV serostatus were compiled together with the repertoire data. The study profiled the T cell repertoires of hundreds of subjects by immunosequencing and related them to cytomegalovirus serostatus. Among the roughly 390 genotyped donors, around 81% belonged to the genetic ancestry cluster associated with self-reported Caucasian donors.

Study-level results and caveats: In both the original and validation cohorts, the classifier was reported to diagnose cytomegalovirus status with high specificity and sensitivity. It was suggested by the authors that the approach could potentially be generalized to other disease states and immunological phenotypes. Correlated functional status among segregating V segments might be attributable to linkage disequilibrium, but an unknown experimental factor could not be ruled out. Because HLA typing was missing for some donors at each locus, association tests included only the typed subset. Specific HLA alleles were associated with about 17,000 TCR beta sequences at a false discovery rate of 0.05 in a later analysis. V-gene and J-gene trimming of TCR beta chains was associated with a missense DCLRE1C variant in a later genetic analysis, and the association was replicated in an independent cohort. The only immune exposure information available for the cohort was CMV serostatus. A cluster of highly shared sequence variants was judged likely to represent a technical artifact of the sequencing pipeline. In a later analysis, HLA-associated TCR beta chains were found to be more clonally expanded and to have lower generation probabilities than equally common non-associated chains. Most TCR sequences were observed very rarely across donors, whereas some public TCRs were present in many individuals. A further reported finding was that TCR beta sequences accurately predicted the HLA-A and HLA-B alleles for most subjects in the first cohort. This cohort had only TCR beta chains sequenced, and the lack of alpha or paired-chain data limited which features could be detected. Most CMV-associated TCR beta chains appeared to be HLA-restricted in a later analysis, and the HLA associations seemed to be driven largely by CMV exposure. A later analysis found that TCR association rates varied across HLA loci, with DRB1 alleles showing the most associated TCRs and HLA-C alleles the fewest. A few of the identified cytomegalovirus-associated TCR beta chains were confirmed in vitro to be specific for cytomegalovirus antigens. Several of the top co-occurrence clusters appeared to be linked to parvovirus B19, influenza, CMV and Epstein-Barr virus, according to a later analysis. In the study, some 160 TCR beta chains were listed as associated with cytomegalovirus. Strong co-occurrence of HLA alleles, especially DR and DQ, made assigning TCR associations to individual alleles difficult. The earlier analysis of 587 of the donors excluded fewer than 20 rarely observed V segments, including chromosome 9 orphons, because counts were too low. Because the 87-base-pair reads could not distinguish some IMGT-functional V segments, including TRBV6-2 and TRBV6-3, those segments were excluded. Roughly uniform sequencing depth across donors was assumed in presence/absence analyses, although this assumption may not hold. An earlier analysis of around 600 of the donors showed that most TCR beta V segments appeared in productive rearrangements either about 90% or about 30% of the time, which broadly matched IMGT annotations. In a later genetic analysis, fewer N-insertions in productive TCRs were reported among donors in an Asian-associated ancestry cluster than the roughly 710-donor mean.

The method was the immunoSEQ multiplex PCR assay. For the multiplex PCR, a mixture combining 60 forward primers for TCR Vbeta segments and 13 reverse primers for TCR Jbeta segments was used. The CDR3 region of rearranged TCR beta genes was amplified from genomic DNA with a multiplex PCR assay. The amplified TCR beta libraries were sequenced on the Illumina HiSeq System as 87-base-pair reads. In the authors' own workflow: A later analysis counted some 80 million unique TCR beta chains across the approximately 700 repertoires, and roughly 10 million of these chains were shared by at least two donors. To remove PCR and sequencing errors, raw reads were error-corrected and collapsed into unique sequences using a nearest-neighbor algorithm that merged closely related sequences. To assign V, D and J gene segments, CDR3 sequences were aligned to IMGT reference sequences. For a sequence to be retained, at least a six-nucleotide match to both a V gene segment and a J gene segment was required. A rearrangement counted as productive if the CDR3 had no stop codons and remained in frame with V and J, and every other rearrangement counted as non-productive. Following IMGT convention, CDR3 was defined as the stretch from the second conserved V-encoded cysteine to the conserved J-encoded phenylalanine. Sequences without an unambiguous match to a single V gene segment were excluded from the earlier analysis of a few hundred of the donors. An earlier analysis of some 610 of the donors called V segments functional above 56.7% productive rearrangements and segregating when the between-donor standard deviation exceeded 5%. A statistical classification framework was built for diagnosing cytomegalovirus status from the catalog of TCR beta chain sequences. V and J gene assignment, in a later analysis, came from comparing TCR nucleotide sequences with IMGT/GENE-DB human TR gene sequences. In a later analysis, CDR3 sequences and most-parsimonious VDJ recombination scenarios were assigned using the TCRdist pipeline. A later analysis defined each TCR beta chain by its CDR3 amino acid sequence plus V-gene family, and excluded reads lacking a unique V-gene family. As a way to deal with suspected cross-contamination and a sequencing artifact, a later analysis dropped over 550 nucleotide sequences that were highly shared and had low generation probability. In a later analysis, a clonal expansion index was calculated for each public chain from normalized within-repertoire ranks of inferred template counts. In a later analysis, generation probabilities were computed using a VDJ recombination model fitted to out-of-frame rearrangements, and the results were checked against IGoR. A later analysis scored TCR-TCR, TCR-HLA and TCR-CMV co-occurrence with hypergeometric tests, applying a repertoire-size bias correction to TCR pairs. A later analysis estimated false discovery rates by permuting HLA or CMV assignments 20 times. In a later analysis, co-occurring TCRs were grouped using DBSCAN, and TCRdist sequence similarity was added for clustering within HLA-allele-positive subsets. For co-occurrence clustering, repertoires with fewer than 30,000 or more than 120,000 public chains were excluded, along with five or six repertoires with anomalous nucleotide sharing. TCRdb's version of the immuneACCESS table is confined to in-frame rearrangements and falls short of the full clone set. An unresolved V gene accounts for under half of the shortfall where checked; the remainder is of unknown origin. The V and J calls and clone size are taken from that table; D and trimming were inferred from the DNA. The sample profile shows about 140,000 clones; 80% of them were found once. Roughly 2.4% of the sample goes to the ten largest clones.

Relative to germline, V is 5 bases shorter and J is 5 bases shorter, with 10 bases between their ends. From cysteine to phenylalanine, the CDR3 is 13 amino acids long. Of the read, only the CDR3 DNA is kept; its 39 bases are in frame from base 1. CDR1 and CDR2 are drawn from the germline V gene: KGHSH, LQKENI. The TCR comes from a man in his fifties in good health and CMV-seronegative. The sequencing input was PBMCs. In this chain, TRBV18 is recombined with TRBJ1-5, and possibly TRBD1, on 5 matching bases. The nucleotide sequence is TGTGCCAGCTCAACGGACATTTATCAGCCCCAGCATTTT. This yields the protein CASSTDIYQPQHF.